This T cell receptor beta chain was observed in a study of blood T cell repertoires in COVID-19. In the study overall: Sources were T cells, B-cell-depleted T cells, or PBMCs; the material itself was cDNA or gDNA.

The CDR3 totals 13 residues. Trimming cost V 5 bases and J 10 bases; bases outside gene matches: 10. Germline V gene data show CDR1 as SGHNT and CDR2 as YENEEA. The cohort comprised adults aged about 18 to 89 years residing in about two dozen US areas. Cohort placement rested on clinical history that participants reported themselves. Per the study methods: Reference gene primer amplification yielded estimated nucleated cell counts. Using immunoSEQ multiplex PCR, the repertoire was profiled, and TCRdb retains in-frame clones only, with some absent. That table furnishes V, J and clone size, whereas the DNA furnished D and trimming. The sample carries 220,000 or so clones, 80% to 90% recorded once.

This TCR was sampled from a woman younger than 30 in a cohort exposed to, infected with or recovered from COVID-19 (not recorded which). The sequencing input was PBMCs or T cells enriched from blood (not recorded which). This chain uses TRBV11-3 with TRBJ1-1, with 7 bases that match TRBD1. The CDR3 is CASSLRDSVVAFF. The CDR3 DNA follows: TGTGCCAGCAGCCTACGGGACAGCGTGGTAGCTTTCTTT.